What follows is one T cell receptor beta chain and its context. The clone's antigen remains unknown. No base-level quality is on record; no much larger clone is a single base apart. This entry comes from a study of cytomegalovirus exposure and HLA in healthy donors (dated by TCRdb to about 2017). For context, the study as a whole: According to an earlier analysis of 587 of the donors, 200 million or so T cells yielded some 110 million unique TCR beta sequences and less than 300 Gb of sequence data. An earlier analysis of some 600 of the donors applied high-throughput TCR beta sequencing to assess whether each TCR beta V gene segment acted as functional or pseudogenic. Rather than drawing on any new phenotypic data, the later analysis identified candidate immune exposures from TCR beta sequences and the way those sequences occurred across donors. Roughly 300 gigabases of sequencing data and around 87 million unique TCR sequences were included in an early release covering under 650 HLA-typed donors. Using immunosequencing, the study profiled T cell repertoires from around 680 subjects and related those repertoires to cytomegalovirus serostatus. Donor age, sex, ethnicity and CMV serostatus were compiled together with the repertoire data. Five DR-DQ haplotypes were handled as single units for association and clustering because linkage in the cohort was strong. In a later genetic analysis, genome-wide SNP genotypes for about three fifths of the 666 donors were used, and that subset was treated as a discovery cohort. High-throughput TCR immunosequencing, statistical association of individual TCRs with disease status, and machine learning were combined to predict cytomegalovirus infection status. Of the approximately 400 genotyped donors, around 81% fell in the genetic ancestry cluster associated with self-reported Caucasian donors. A later analysis re-examined previously published TCR beta repertoires from just over 650 donors and added high-resolution HLA genotyping to investigate patterns of TCR occurrence. Class I and class II HLA loci were covered by the typing at four-digit resolution. A separate validation cohort of approximately 120 different subjects was used in addition to the 666-subject first cohort. All discovery cohort repertoires had been generated using a single sequencing platform. The number of typed donors differed by locus: about 629-630 for A, B, C, DRB1 and DQB1; roughly 510 for DQA1; some 590 for DPA1; and about 450 for DPB1. The aim of the study was to test whether cataloging public T cell receptors could identify signatures of past pathogen exposure. Among roughly 400 genotyped donors of the cohort, an average of around 220,000 unique TCR beta nucleotide sequences was sequenced per donor, of which about 18% were non-productive.

Library method: the immunoSEQ multiplex PCR assay. The multiplex PCR relied on a mix of 60 forward primers for TCR Vbeta segments and 13 reverse primers for TCR Jbeta segments. The CDR3 region of rearranged TCR beta genes was amplified from genomic DNA with a multiplex PCR assay. The Illumina HiSeq System was used to sequence the amplified TCR beta libraries as 87-base-pair reads. The paper's data handling went like this. Across the roughly 600 repertoires, a later analysis counted 75 million to 90 million unique TCR beta chains, 9.5 million to 12 million of which were shared by at least two donors. Raw reads were error-corrected and collapsed into unique sequences by a nearest-neighbor algorithm in which closely related sequences were merged to remove PCR and sequencing errors. V, D and J gene segments were assigned by aligning CDR3 sequences to IMGT reference sequences. For a sequence to be retained, a match of at least six nucleotides was required to both a V gene segment and a J gene segment. Rearrangements were classified as productive when the CDR3 lacked stop codons and remained in frame with V and J, and all other rearrangements were classified as non-productive. CDR3 was defined by IMGT convention, running from the second conserved V-encoded cysteine to the conserved J-encoded phenylalanine. Sequences without an unambiguous match to a single V gene segment were excluded from the earlier analysis of several hundred of the donors. An earlier analysis of some 610 of the donors called V segments functional above 56.7% productive rearrangements and segregating when the between-donor standard deviation exceeded 5%. A statistical classification framework was built for diagnosing cytomegalovirus status from the catalog of TCR beta chain sequences. V and J gene assignment, in a later analysis, came from comparing TCR nucleotide sequences with IMGT/GENE-DB human TR gene sequences. A later analysis assigned CDR3 sequences and most-parsimonious VDJ recombination scenarios with the TCRdist pipeline. A later analysis defined each TCR beta chain by its CDR3 amino acid sequence plus V-gene family, and excluded reads lacking a unique V-gene family. As a way to deal with suspected cross-contamination and a sequencing artifact, a later analysis dropped hundreds of nucleotide sequences that were highly shared and had low generation probability. In a later analysis, a clonal expansion index was calculated for each public chain from normalized within-repertoire ranks of inferred template counts. Generation probabilities in a later analysis came from a VDJ recombination model fitted to out-of-frame rearrangements, and those results were checked against IGoR. Hypergeometric tests were used in a later analysis to score TCR-TCR, TCR-HLA and TCR-CMV co-occurrence, with a repertoire-size bias correction applied to the TCR pairs. False discovery rates were estimated in a later analysis by permuting HLA or CMV assignments 20 times. In a later analysis, co-occurring TCRs were grouped using DBSCAN, with TCRdist sequence similarity added in when clustering inside HLA-allele-positive subsets. Repertoires with fewer than 30,000 or more than 120,000 public chains, plus five repertoires with anomalous nucleotide sharing, were excluded from co-occurrence clustering. TCRdb mirrors the immuneACCESS table, restricted to in-frame sequences. Some clones are absent from its copies; in checked studies, under half trace to an unresolved V gene, and the reason for the others is unknown. V and J calls and clone size are those listed in that table; D and trimming were worked out from the DNA. This sample gives around 150,000 clones in total; roughly four fifths of them show up just once. Jointly, the top ten make up more than 4% of the sample.

The CDR3 spans 16 residues, from the cysteine through the phenylalanine. The DNA shown is the 48-base CDR3, in frame from base 1. The germline V gene yields SGHRS for CDR1 and YFSETQ for CDR2. Between the V and J ends, shortened by 6 bases and 0 bases respectively, the junction contains 19 bases. The research as a whole found: This cohort had only TCR beta chains sequenced, and the lack of alpha or paired-chain data limited which features could be detected. CMV serostatus was the only immune exposure information available for the cohort. According to a later analysis, TCR association rates differed among HLA loci, with DRB1 alleles showing the most associated TCRs and HLA-C alleles showing the fewest. An earlier analysis of approximately 530 of the donors showed that most TCR beta V segments appeared in productive rearrangements either about 90% or about 30% of the time, which broadly matched IMGT annotations. In a later analysis, several top co-occurrence clusters were reported to appear linked to parvovirus B19, influenza, CMV and Epstein-Barr virus. The 87-base-pair reads could not distinguish some IMGT-functional V segments, including TRBV6-2 and TRBV6-3, so those segments were excluded. Assigning TCR associations to individual alleles was difficult when HLA alleles, especially DR and DQ, strongly co-occurred. Because counts were too low, approximately 15 rarely observed V segments, including chromosome 9 orphons, were excluded from the earlier analysis of 500 to 700 of the donors. Correlated functional status among segregating V segments might be attributable to linkage disequilibrium, but an unknown experimental factor could not be ruled out. HLA typing was unavailable for some donors at each locus, so association tests used only the typed subset. A later analysis found that HLA-associated TCR beta chains were more clonally expanded and had lower generation probabilities than equally common non-associated chains. The presence/absence analyses assumed that sequencing depth was roughly uniform across donors, and that assumption may not be true. A later analysis found that most CMV-associated TCR beta chains appeared HLA-restricted, with HLA associations seemingly driven largely by CMV exposure. The classifier was reported to diagnose cytomegalovirus status with high specificity and sensitivity in both the original and validation cohorts. Three of the identified cytomegalovirus-associated TCR beta chains were confirmed in vitro to be specific for cytomegalovirus antigens. The authors suggested that the approach could potentially be generalized to other disease states and immunological phenotypes. In the study, some 160 TCR beta chains were listed as associated with cytomegalovirus. A cluster of highly shared sequence variants was judged likely to represent a technical artifact of the sequencing pipeline. A later genetic analysis reported fewer N-insertions in productive TCRs among donors in an Asian-associated ancestry cluster than the approximately 670-donor mean. In a later genetic analysis, a missense DCLRE1C variant was associated with V-gene and J-gene trimming of TCR beta chains, and the association was replicated in an independent cohort. A further reported finding was that TCR beta sequences accurately predicted the HLA-A and HLA-B alleles for most subjects in the first cohort. Most TCR sequences were observed very rarely across donors, whereas some public TCRs were present in many individuals. Specific HLA alleles were associated with around 18,000 TCR beta sequences at a false discovery rate of 0.05 in a later analysis.

In total, about 650 healthy bone marrow donors made up the cohort. At the time of sampling, all cohort members were nominally healthy, though unrecorded immune exposures were likely present. The donor was CMV seropositive and belonged to the group of about 290 seropositive cohort members. Every donor gave a peripheral blood sample, and the peripheral blood mononuclear cells from that sample were used for TCR beta sequencing. Genomic DNA was extracted from the blood cell samples with the Qiagen DNeasy Blood Extraction Kit. The clonotype was recovered from a man aged 40-49 years in good health and CMV-seropositive. The sample was PBMCs. The chain links TRBV5-1 with TRBJ2-7; D gene: possibly TRBD1, on 5 matching bases. The encoded CDR3 is CASNEPGRGNSYEQYF. The nucleotide sequence is given as TGCGCCAGCAACGAACCAGGAAGGGGTAACTCCTACGAGCAGTACTTC. The full variable domain, with segments outside the CDR3 supplied by the reference TRBV5-1 and TRBJ2-7 proteins, appears as KAGVTQTPRYLIKTRGQQVTLSCSPISGHRSVSWYQQTPGQGLQFLFEYFSETQRNKGNFPGRFSGRQFSNSRSEMNVSTLELGDSALYLCASNEPGRGNSYEQYFGPGTRLTVT.